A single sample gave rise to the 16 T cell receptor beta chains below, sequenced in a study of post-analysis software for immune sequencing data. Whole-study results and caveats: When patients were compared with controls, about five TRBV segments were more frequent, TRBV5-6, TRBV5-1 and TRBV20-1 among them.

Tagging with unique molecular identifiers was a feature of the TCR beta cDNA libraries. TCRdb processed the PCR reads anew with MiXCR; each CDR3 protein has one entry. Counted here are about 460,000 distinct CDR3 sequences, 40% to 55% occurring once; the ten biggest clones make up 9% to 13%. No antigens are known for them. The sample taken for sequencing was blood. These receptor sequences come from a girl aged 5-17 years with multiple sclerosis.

The DNA for the CDR3 is TGTGCCAGCAGTTTGAGCGGGAGTGGGGGATCTAGCACAGATACGCAGTATTTT. This sequence encodes CASSLSGSGGSSTDTQYF. This chain uses TRBV28 with TRBJ2-3, with 8 bases that match TRBD2. The CDR3 sequence is 18 residues long. CDR1 MDHEN and CDR2 SYDVKM come from the germline V gene. V lost 3 bases and J lost 0; bases outside the gene matches: 11.

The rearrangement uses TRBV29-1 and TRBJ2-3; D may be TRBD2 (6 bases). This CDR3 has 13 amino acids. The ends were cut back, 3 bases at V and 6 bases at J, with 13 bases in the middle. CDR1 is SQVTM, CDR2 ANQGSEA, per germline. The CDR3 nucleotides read TGCAGCGTTGAGACGGGAGTTGCGGATACGCAGTATTTT. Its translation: CSVETGVADTQYF.

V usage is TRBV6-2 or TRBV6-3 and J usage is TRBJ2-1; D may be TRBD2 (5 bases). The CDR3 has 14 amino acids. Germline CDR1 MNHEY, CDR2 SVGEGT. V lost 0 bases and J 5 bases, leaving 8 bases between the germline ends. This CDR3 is CASSYSRRNNEQFF. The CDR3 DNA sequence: TGTGCCAGCAGTTACTCGAGGAGGAACAATGAGCAGTTCTTC.

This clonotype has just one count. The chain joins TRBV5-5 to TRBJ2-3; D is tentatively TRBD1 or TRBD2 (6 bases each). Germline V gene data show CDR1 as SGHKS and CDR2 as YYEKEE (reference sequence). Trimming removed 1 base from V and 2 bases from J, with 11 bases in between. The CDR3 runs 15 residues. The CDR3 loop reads CASSLLSGATDTQYF. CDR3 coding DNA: TGTGCCAGCAGCTTGCTGTCGGGGGCCACAGATACGCAGTATTTT.

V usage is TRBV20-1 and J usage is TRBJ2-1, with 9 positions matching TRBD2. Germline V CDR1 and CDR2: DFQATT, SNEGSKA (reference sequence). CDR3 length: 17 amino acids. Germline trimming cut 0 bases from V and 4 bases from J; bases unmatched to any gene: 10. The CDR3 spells CSARDRASSGTYNEQFF. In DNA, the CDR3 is TGCAGTGCTAGAGATAGGGCTTCTAGCGGGACGTACAATGAGCAGTTCTTC.

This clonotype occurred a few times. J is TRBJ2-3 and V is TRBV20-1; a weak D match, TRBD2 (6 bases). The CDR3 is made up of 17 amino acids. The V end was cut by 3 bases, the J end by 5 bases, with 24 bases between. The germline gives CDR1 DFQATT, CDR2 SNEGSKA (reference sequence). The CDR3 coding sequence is TGCAGTGCTAGCGGGACGGCGGCGGGACCTTGGGGAGATACGCAGTATTTT. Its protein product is CSASGTAAGPWGDTQYF.

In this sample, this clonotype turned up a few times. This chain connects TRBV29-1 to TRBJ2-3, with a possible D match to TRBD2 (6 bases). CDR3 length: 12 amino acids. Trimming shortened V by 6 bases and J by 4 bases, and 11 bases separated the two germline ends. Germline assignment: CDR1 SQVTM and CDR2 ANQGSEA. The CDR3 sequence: CSVKREPDTQYF. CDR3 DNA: TGCAGCGTAAAACGGGAGCCAGATACGCAGTATTTT.

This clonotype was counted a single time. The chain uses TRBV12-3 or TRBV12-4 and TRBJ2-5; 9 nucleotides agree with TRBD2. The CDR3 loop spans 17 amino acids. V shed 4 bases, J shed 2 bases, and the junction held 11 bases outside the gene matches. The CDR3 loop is CASSSPGGGRDQETQYF. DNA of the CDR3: TGTGCCAGCAGTTCTCCGGGGGGCGGGAGGGATCAAGAGACCCAGTACTTC.

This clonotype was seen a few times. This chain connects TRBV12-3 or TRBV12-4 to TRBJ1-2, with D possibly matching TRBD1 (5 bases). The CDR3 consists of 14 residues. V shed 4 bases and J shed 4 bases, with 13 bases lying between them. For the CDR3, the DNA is TGTGCCAGCAGTTCACTCCGGGACGGCTATGGCTACACCTTC. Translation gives CASSSLRDGYGYTF.

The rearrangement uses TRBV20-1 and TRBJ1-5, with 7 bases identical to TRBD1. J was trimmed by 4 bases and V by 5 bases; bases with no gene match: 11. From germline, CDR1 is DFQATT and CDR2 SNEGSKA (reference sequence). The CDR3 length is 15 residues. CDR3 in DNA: TGCAGTGCTGACGTTGGACAGGTAATTAATCAGCCCCAGCATTTT. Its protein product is CSADVGQVINQPQHF.

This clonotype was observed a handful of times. Written as DNA, the CDR3 is TGTGCCAGCAGTCCGACAGGGCACCCTCCCGAGCAGTACTTC. This codes for CASSPTGHPPEQYF. V is TRBV6-1 and J is TRBJ2-7; TRBD1 matches at 7 bases. Germline V gene sequence: CDR1 MNHNS, CDR2 SASEGT. The CDR3 has 14 residues. The ends lost 5 bases at V and 6 bases at J; junction bases unmatched: 10.

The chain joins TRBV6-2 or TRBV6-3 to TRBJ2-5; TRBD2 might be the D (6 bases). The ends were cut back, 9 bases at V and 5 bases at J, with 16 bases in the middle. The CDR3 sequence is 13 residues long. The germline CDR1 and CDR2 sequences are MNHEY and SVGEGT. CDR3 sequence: CARGSDSGETQYF. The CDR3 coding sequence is TGTGCCAGAGGGAGCGACAGCGGGGAGACCCAGTACTTC.

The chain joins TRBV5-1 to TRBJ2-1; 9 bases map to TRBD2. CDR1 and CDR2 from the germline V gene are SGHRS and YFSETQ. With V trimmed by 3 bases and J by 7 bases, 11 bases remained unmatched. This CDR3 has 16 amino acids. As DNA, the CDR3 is TGCGCCAGCAGCTACCTTAGCGGGAGAAGTGGAAATGAGCAGTTCTTC. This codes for CASSYLSGRSGNEQFF.

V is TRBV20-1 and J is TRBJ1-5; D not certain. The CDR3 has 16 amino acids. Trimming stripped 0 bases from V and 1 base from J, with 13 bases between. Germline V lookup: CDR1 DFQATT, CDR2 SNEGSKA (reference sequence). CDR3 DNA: TGCAGTGCTAGAGATCTGAACGGGAACAGCAATCAGCCCCAGCATTTT. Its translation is CSARDLNGNSNQPQHF.

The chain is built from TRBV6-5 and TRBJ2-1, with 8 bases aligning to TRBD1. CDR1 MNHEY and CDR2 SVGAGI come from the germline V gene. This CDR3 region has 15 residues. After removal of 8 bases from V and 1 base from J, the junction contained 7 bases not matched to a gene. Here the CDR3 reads CASARQGQSYNEQFF. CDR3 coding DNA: TGTGCCAGCGCGCGACAGGGGCAATCCTACAATGAGCAGTTCTTC.

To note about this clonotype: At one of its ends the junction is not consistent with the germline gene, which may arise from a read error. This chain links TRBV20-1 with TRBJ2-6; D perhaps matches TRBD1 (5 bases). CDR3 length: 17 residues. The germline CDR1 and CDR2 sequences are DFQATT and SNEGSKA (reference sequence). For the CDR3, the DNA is TGCAGTGCTAGAGATCGGTCAGATAGCTCTGGGGCCAACGTCCGGACTTTC. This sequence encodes CSARDRSDSSGANVRTF.